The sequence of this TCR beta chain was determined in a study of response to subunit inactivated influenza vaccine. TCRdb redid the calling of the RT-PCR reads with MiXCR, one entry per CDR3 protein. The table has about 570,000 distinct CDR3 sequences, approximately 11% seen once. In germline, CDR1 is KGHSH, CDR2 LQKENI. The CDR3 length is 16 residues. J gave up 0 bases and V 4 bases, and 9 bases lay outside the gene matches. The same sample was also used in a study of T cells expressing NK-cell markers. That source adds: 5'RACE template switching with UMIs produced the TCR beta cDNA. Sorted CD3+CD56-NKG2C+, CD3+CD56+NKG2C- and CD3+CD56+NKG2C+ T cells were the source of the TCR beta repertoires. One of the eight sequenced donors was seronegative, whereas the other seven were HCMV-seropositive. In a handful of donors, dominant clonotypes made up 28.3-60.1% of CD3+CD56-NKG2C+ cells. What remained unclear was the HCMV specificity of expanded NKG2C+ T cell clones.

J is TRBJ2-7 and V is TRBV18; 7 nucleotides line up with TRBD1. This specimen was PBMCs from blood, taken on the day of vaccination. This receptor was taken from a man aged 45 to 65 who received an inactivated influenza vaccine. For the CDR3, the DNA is TGTGCCAGCTCACAACAGACAGGGATTAGCTCCTACGAGCAGTACTTC. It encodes CASSQQTGISSYEQYF.